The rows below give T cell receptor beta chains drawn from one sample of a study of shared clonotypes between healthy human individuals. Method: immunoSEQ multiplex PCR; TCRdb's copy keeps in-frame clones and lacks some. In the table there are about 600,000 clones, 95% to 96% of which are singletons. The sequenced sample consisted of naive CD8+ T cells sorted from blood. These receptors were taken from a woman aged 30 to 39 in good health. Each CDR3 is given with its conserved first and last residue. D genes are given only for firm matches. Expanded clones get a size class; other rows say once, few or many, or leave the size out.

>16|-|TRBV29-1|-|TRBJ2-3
TGCAGCGTTGAAAACGACGGGACTTCAATCACAGATACGCAGTATTTT
CSVENDGTSITDTQYF
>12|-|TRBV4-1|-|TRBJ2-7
TGCGCCAGCAGCCGGTACTGGTACGAGCAGTACTTC
CASSRYWYEQYF
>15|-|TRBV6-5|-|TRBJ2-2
TGTGCCAGCAGTTATTGGGGGCTTGGCACCGGGGAGCTGTTTTTT
CASSYWGLGTGELFF
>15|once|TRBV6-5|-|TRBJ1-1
TGTGCCAGCTCCCCCAATGGGGGCTTGAACACTGAAGCTTTCTTT
CASSPNGGLNTEAFF
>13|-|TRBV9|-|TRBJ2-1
TGTGCCAGCAGCGTAGTGAGGGGCCGGGAGCAGTTCTTC
CASSVVRGREQFF
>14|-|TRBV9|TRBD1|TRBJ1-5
TGTGCCAGCAGCGAAGGACAGGGGAATCAGCCCCAGCATTTT
CASSEGQGNQPQHF
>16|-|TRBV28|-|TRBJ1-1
TGTGCCAGCAGTTTTGTGGGGGGCGTCGGGAGCACTGAAGCTTTCTTT
CASSFVGGVGSTEAFF
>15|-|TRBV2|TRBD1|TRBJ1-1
TGTGCCAGCAGTGAATTGACAGGGGATAGCACTGAAGCTTTCTTT
CASSELTGDSTEAFF
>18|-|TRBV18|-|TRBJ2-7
TGTGCCAGCTCACCACCCCCCTCGGAAAGGAAGATCTCCTACGAGCAGTACTTC
CASSPPPSERKISYEQYF
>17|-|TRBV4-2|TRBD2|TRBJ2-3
TGTGCCAGCAGCCAAGAGGGTAGCGGGTCTAGCACAGATACGCAGTATTTT
CASSQEGSGSSTDTQYF
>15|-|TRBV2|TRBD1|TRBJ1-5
TGTGCCAGCAGGGTGGGACAGGGACCGGGTCAGCCCCAGCATTTT
CASRVGQGPGQPQHF
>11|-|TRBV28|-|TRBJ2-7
TGTGCCAGCAGTTTACTACGCGAGCAGTACTTC
CASSLLREQYF
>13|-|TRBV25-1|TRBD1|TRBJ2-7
TGTGCCAGCAGTCGGACAGGGAGCGACGAGCAGTACTTC
CASSRTGSDEQYF
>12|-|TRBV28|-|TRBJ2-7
TGTGCCAGCAGCCGGACACCGTACGAGCAGTACTTC
CASSRTPYEQYF
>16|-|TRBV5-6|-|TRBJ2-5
TGTGCCAGCAGCGAAAACACCGTCGGTCCGCAAGAGACCCAGTACTTC
CASSENTVGPQETQYF
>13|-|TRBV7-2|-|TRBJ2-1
TGTGCCAGCAGCTCGGGCTCCTACAATGAGCAGTTCTTC
CASSSGSYNEQFF
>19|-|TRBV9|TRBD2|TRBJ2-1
TGTGCCAGCAGCCTTTATGGGACTAGCGGGTCCAGCTCCTACAATGAGCAGTTCTTC
CASSLYGTSGSSSYNEQFF
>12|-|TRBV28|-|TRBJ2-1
TGTGCCAGCAGTTTAAACCCCAATGAGCAGTTCTTC
CASSLNPNEQFF
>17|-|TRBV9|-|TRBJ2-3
TGTGCCAGCAGCGTAGAGGTTCAAGGAGTTAGAACAGATACGCAGTATTTT
CASSVEVQGVRTDTQYF
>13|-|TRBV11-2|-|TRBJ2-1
TGTGCCAGCAGCTTAGATATAGCGCCGACGCAGTTCTTC
CASSLDIAPTQFF
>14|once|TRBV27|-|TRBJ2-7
TGTGCCAGCAGTTTATTCGGCTCCGCGTACGAGCAGTACTTC
CASSLFGSAYEQYF
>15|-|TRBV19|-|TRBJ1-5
TGTGCCAGTAGTATTGTCCCAGGGCGTTATCAGCCCCAGCATTTT
CASSIVPGRYQPQHF
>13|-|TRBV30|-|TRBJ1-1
TGTGCCTGGAGTGTAATCCCGAACACTGAAGCTTTCTTT
CAWSVIPNTEAFF